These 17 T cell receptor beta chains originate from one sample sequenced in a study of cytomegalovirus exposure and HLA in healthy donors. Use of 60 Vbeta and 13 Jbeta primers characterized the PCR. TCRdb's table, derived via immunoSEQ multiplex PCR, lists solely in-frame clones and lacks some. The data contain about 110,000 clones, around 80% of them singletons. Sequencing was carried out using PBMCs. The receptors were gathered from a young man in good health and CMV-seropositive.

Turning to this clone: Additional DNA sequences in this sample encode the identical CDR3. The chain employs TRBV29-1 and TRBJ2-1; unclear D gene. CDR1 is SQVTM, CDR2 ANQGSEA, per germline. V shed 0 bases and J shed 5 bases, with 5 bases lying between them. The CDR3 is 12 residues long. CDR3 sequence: CSVEERDNEQFF. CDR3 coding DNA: TGCAGCGTTGAAGAACGGGACAATGAGCAGTTCTTC.

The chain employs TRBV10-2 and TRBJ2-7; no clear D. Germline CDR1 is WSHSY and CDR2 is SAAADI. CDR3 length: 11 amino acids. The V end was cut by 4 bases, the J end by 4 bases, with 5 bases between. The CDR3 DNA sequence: TGCGCCAGCAGTGGAGCATACGAGCAGTACTTC. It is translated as CASSGAYEQYF.

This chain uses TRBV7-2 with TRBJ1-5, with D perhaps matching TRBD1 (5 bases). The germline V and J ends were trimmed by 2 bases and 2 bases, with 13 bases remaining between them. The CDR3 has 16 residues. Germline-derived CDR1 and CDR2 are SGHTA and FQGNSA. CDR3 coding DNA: TGTGCCAGCAGCTTATGGGACGGAGGGGGCAATCAGCCCCAGCATTTT. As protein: CASSLWDGGGNQPQHF.

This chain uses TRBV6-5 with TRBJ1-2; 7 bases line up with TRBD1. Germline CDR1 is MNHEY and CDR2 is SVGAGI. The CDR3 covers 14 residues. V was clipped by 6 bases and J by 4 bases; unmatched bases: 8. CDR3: CASSPGQTTYGYTF. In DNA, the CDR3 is TGTGCCAGCAGCCCGGGACAGACAACCTATGGCTACACCTTC.

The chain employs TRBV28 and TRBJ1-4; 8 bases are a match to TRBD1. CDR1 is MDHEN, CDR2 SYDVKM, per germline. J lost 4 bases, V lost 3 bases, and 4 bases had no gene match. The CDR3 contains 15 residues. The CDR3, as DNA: TGTGCCAGCAGTTTCTCCACAGGGGGTAATGAAAAACTGTTTTTT. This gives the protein CASSFSTGGNEKLFF. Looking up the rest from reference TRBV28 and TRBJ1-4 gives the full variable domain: DVKVTQSSRYLVKRTGEKVFLECVQDMDHENMFWYRQDPGLGLRLIYFSYDVKMKEKGDIPEGYSVSREKKERFSLILESASTNQTSMYLCASSFSTGGNEKLFFGSGTQLSVL.

The CDR3, as DNA: TGTGCCAGCACCCGGACACCGGGGACTAACACTGAAGCTTTCTTT. Protein: CASTRTPGTNTEAFF. The genes are TRBV7-9 and TRBJ1-1, with a weak D call TRBD1 (5 bases). Deletions cut 7 bases from V and 2 bases from J, with 17 bases between. The germline V gene encodes CDR1 SEHNR and CDR2 FQNEAQ (reference sequence). The length of the CDR3 is 15 residues.

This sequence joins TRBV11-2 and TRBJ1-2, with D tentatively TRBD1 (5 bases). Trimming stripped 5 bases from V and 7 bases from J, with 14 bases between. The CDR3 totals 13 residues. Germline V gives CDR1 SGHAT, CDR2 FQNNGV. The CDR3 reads CASSLQGWSGYTF. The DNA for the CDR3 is TGTGCCAGCAGCCTTCAGGGATGGTCTGGCTACACCTTC.

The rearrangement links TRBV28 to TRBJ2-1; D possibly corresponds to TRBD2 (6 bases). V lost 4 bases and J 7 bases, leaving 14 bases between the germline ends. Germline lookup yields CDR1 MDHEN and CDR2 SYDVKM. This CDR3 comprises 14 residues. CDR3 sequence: CASSSWARGNEQFF. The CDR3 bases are TGTGCCAGCAGTTCCTGGGCTCGGGGGAATGAGCAGTTCTTC.

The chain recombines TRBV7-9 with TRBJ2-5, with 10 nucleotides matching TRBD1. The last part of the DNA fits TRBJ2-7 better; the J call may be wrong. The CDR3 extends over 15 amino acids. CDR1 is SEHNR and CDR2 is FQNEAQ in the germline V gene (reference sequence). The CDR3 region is CASSPDRGRIYEQYF. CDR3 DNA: TGTGCCAGCAGCCCTGACAGGGGGCGGATCTACGAGCAGTACTTC.

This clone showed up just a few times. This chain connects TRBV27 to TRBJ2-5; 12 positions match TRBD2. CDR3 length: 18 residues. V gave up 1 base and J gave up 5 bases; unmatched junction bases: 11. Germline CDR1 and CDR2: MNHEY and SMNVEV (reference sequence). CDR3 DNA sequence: TGTGCCAGCAGTTTATGGGCTAGCGGGGGGGTTTCTGACGAGACCCAGTACTTC. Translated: CASSLWASGGVSDETQYF.

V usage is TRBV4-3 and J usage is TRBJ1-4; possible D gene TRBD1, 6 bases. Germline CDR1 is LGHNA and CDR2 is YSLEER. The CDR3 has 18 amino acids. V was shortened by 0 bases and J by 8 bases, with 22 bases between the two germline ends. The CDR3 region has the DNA TGCGCCAGCAGCCAAGAAAGGGTCAGGGGTCGGTACGCGGAAAAACTGTTTTTT. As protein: CASSQERVRGRYAEKLFF.

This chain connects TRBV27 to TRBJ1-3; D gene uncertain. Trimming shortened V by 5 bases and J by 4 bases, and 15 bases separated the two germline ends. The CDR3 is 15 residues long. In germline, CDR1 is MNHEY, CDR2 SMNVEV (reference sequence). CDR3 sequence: CASSQGADFGNTIYF. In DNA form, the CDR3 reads TGTGCCAGCAGTCAAGGAGCGGACTTCGGAAACACCATATATTTT.

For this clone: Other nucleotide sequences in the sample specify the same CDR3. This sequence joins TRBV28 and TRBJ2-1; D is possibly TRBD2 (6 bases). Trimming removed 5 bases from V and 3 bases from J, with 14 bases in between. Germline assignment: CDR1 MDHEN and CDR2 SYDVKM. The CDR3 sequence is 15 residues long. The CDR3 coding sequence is TGTGCCAGCAGTCTCCGGGACTCTTACTACAATGAGCAGTTCTTC. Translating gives CASSLRDSYYNEQFF.

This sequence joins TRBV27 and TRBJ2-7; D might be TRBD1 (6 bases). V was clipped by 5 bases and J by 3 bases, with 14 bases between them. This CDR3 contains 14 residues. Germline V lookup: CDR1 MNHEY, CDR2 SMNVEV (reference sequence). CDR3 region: CASSQQGFSYEQYF. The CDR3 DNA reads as TGTGCCAGCAGTCAACAGGGCTTTAGCTACGAGCAGTACTTC.

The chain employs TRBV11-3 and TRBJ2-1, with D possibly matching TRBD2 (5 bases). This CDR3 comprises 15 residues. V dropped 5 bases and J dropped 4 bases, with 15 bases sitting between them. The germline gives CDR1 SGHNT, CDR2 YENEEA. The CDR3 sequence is CASSPGAGGYNEQFF. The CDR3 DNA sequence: TGTGCCAGCAGCCCCGGCGCGGGCGGATACAATGAGCAGTTCTTC.

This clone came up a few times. Here the CDR3 reads CASSLTGTLQNSPLHF. In nucleotides, the CDR3 is TGTGCCAGCAGCTTAACAGGGACATTACAAAATTCACCCCTCCACTTT. The V and J genes are TRBV7-2 and TRBJ1-6; TRBD1 is a possible D gene (6 bases). From germline, CDR1 is SGHTA and CDR2 FQGNSA. Trimming stripped 2 bases from V and 7 bases from J, with 15 bases between. The CDR3 is 16 residues long.

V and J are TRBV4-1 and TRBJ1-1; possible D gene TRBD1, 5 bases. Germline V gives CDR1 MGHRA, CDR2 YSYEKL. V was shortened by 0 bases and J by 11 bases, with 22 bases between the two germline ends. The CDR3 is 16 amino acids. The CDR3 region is CASSQEGEFFRRGAFF. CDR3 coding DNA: TGCGCCAGCAGCCAAGAAGGAGAATTTTTCCGTCGGGGGGCTTTCTTT.